This record covers a single T cell receptor beta chain. Its antigen is not known. Possible read error: a much larger clone is one base away. Germline values: CDR1 DFQATT, CDR2 SNEGSKA (reference sequence). The CDR3 runs to 12 residues. Trimming cost V 6 bases and J 3 bases, with 8 bases left between them. The data originate from a study of tumor and adjacent non-tumor tissue in lung cancer. About the study: Stage I to III disease affected approximately 11 men and roughly 5 women aged about 30 to 76. Broader study findings: Tumor repertoires had a smaller top 100 clone share than normal lung.

Three rounds of nested PCR, following a modified ARM-PCR protocol, produced the TCRbeta library. TCRdb called the multiplex PCR reads again in MiXCR, with one record for every CDR3 protein. The sample contains about 85,000 distinct CDR3 sequences, about 66% of which appear only once. RNA was extracted from bulk tissue without any cell sorting. The clonotype was recovered from a man in his 70s with non-small cell lung cancer. The specimen sequenced was lung tumor tissue. V and J are TRBV20-1 and TRBJ2-2; D is undetermined. The CDR3 nucleotides read TGCAGTGCCGCACACTACACCGGGGAGCTGTTTTTT. This sequence encodes CSAAHYTGELFF.